The source of this T cell receptor (beta chain) is a study of OX40 agonist ivuxolimab in advanced cancers. The assay was immunoSEQ multiplex PCR, and TCRdb's table has in-frame clones only and misses some. This table has 95,000 to 150,000 clones, approximately 92% appearing once. The CDR3 length is 15 residues. Germline V gene data show CDR1 as LNHDA and CDR2 as SQIVND (reference sequence). V lost 4 bases, J lost 0 bases, and 10 bases lay in between. Findings of the study overall: Clonal expansion among partial responders at 0.1-3.0 mg/kg ranked near the lowest.

In regard to this clone: No antigen is known for it.

The source of this sequence is an adult with an advanced solid tumor such as melanoma, head and neck, liver or kidney cancer. The sequenced sample was CD4+ or CD8+ T cells sorted from blood, obtained in a trial of the OX40 agonist ivuxolimab. The chain links TRBV19 to TRBJ2-4; no reliable D call. The CDR3 spells CASSTGDIAKNIQYF. CDR3 in DNA: TGTGCCAGTAGTACAGGAGACATAGCCAAAAACATTCAGTACTTC.